This T cell receptor beta chain stems from a study of blood T cell repertoires in COVID-19. At the level of the study: Sites across the United States, Italy and Spain contributed samples from acute and convalescent COVID-19.

As originally analysed: Reference gene primer amplification yielded estimated nucleated cell counts. The data were produced by immunoSEQ multiplex PCR, yet TCRdb's version contains in-frame clones alone and is incomplete. That table is the source of V, J and clone size, and D and trimming were worked out from the DNA. The sample has under 55,000 clones, roughly 84% seen once. The ends were cut back, 3 bases at V and 2 bases at J, with 11 bases in the middle. The CDR3 spans 14 residues. Germline loops: CDR1 SEHNR, CDR2 FQNEAQ (reference sequence). The source of this sequence is a woman older than 75 with acute or convalescent COVID-19. The chain joins TRBV7-9 to TRBJ2-7; D might be TRBD1 (6 bases). The specimen was peripheral blood. CDR3 sequence (DNA): TGTGCCAGCAGCTTGGACAGCACGACCTACGAGCAGTACTTC. Translated: CASSLDSTTYEQYF. Full variable domain (remainder filled in from reference TRBV7-9 and TRBJ2-7): DTGVSQNPRHKITKRGQNVTFRCDPISEHNRLYWYRQTLGQGPEFLTYFQNEAQLEKSRLLSDRFSAERPKGSFSTLEIQRTEQGDSAMYLCASSLDSTTYEQYFGPGTRLTVT.